This T cell receptor (beta chain) was sequenced during a study of naive and memory T cell subsets. Germline-derived CDR1 and CDR2 are SGHDT and YYEEEE. The CDR3 has 14 residues. V gave up 5 bases and J gave up 4 bases, with 15 bases separating them. The beta constant-region primer was an equimolar mix of two oligonucleotides covering TRBC1 and TRBC2. The ligated cDNA underwent four PCR rounds using SP2 and nested alpha and beta constant-region primers. From the UMI-ligation and nested PCR reads, TCRdb called clonotypes with MiXCR, one entry per CDR3 protein. This table holds 8,000 or so distinct CDR3 sequences, over 25% found once. This clonotype showed up many times. Its antigen is unidentified. Study observations and caveats: Diversity fell and Gini index rose from naive through CM, EM, EMRA.

Sequenced sample: CD8+ TEMRA cells from blood. Noted subset: effector memory re-expressing CD45RA, CD45RA+ CD27-. The chain combines TRBV5-6 with TRBJ1-2, with D perhaps matching TRBD1 (5 bases). The source is a human donor in good health. CDR3 loop: CASSTYRNFYGYTF. The CDR3 nucleotides are TGTGCCAGCAGTACCTACAGGAACTTCTATGGCTACACCTTC.